A single sample gave rise to the 11 T cell receptor beta chains below, sequenced in a study of blood T cell repertoires in COVID-19. Generated by immunoSEQ multiplex PCR, the TCRdb table keeps only in-frame clones and is missing some. Counted here are more than 350,000 clones, more than 80% occurring once; the ten biggest clones make up 0.9% to 1.1%. The sequenced sample was PBMCs or T cells enriched from blood (not recorded which). Receptors originate from a man between 18 and 29 years old who had recovered from COVID-19.

J is TRBJ1-4 and V is TRBV2, with D tentatively TRBD1 (6 bases). The CDR3 is 16 amino acids. Germline V gene sequence: CDR1 SNHLY, CDR2 FYNNEI. The germline V and J ends were trimmed by 6 bases and 7 bases, with 21 bases remaining between them. As DNA, the CDR3 is TGTGCCAGCAGACAGGAGAGGGCTTTAGGGGGTGAAAAACTGTTTTTT. This translates into CASRQERALGGEKLFF. The full variable domain, rest sourced from reference TRBV2 and TRBJ1-4, is EPEVTQTPSHQVTQMGQEVILRCVPISNHLYFYWYRQILGQKVEFLVSFYNNEISEKSEIFDDQFSVERPDGSNFTLKIRSTKLEDSAMYFCASRQERALGGEKLFFGSGTQLSVL.

This chain uses TRBV7-2 with TRBJ2-7; weak D call: TRBD2 (6 bases). Germline assignment: CDR1 SGHTA and CDR2 FQGNSA. Trimming took off 3 bases at V and 3 bases at J, with 15 bases between the two ends. This CDR3 is built from 15 residues. The CDR3 protein is CASSFRPGAGYEQYF. DNA of the CDR3: TGTGCCAGCAGCTTCCGCCCGGGAGCCGGCTACGAGCAGTACTTC.

The V call is TRBV16, the J call TRBJ1-1; D uncertain. Trimming cost V 3 bases and J 4 bases, with 9 bases left between them. The CDR3 loop spans 13 amino acids. Germline V lookup: CDR1 KGHSY, CDR2 FQNENV. CDR3 nucleotide sequence: TGTGCCAGCAGCCAGCTTCGGGGCACTGAAGCTTTCTTT. It is translated as CASSQLRGTEAFF.

This clone was seen only once. The chain carries TRBV9 and TRBJ2-7, with 9 positions matching TRBD1. The CDR3 is made up of 14 amino acids. Per germline, CDR1 SGDLS and CDR2 YYNGEE. V shed 4 bases, J shed 2 bases, and the junction held 4 bases outside the gene matches. The CDR3 region has the DNA TGTGCCAGCAGCCTCGGGACAGGGACCTACGAGCAGTACTTC. As protein: CASSLGTGTYEQYF.

This clone was detected a few times. The rearrangement links TRBV19 to TRBJ1-2; maybe TRBD1 (6 bases). This CDR3 is built from 15 residues. V lost 4 bases to trimming and J lost 3 bases, with 15 bases between them. Germline-derived CDR1 and CDR2 are LNHDA and SQIVND (reference sequence). The CDR3 sequence is CASSTLGASDYGYTF. CDR3 sequence (DNA): TGTGCCAGTAGTACTCTGGGGGCTTCGGACTATGGCTACACCTTC.

The V and J genes are TRBV28 and TRBJ2-7, with 8 bases lining up with TRBD1. V lost 6 bases and J lost 2; bases outside the gene matches: 12. The length of the CDR3 is 16 residues. Germline-derived CDR1 and CDR2 are MDHEN and SYDVKM. CDR3 amino acids: CASRTTGVPSTYEQYF. In DNA form, the CDR3 reads TGTGCCAGCAGGACGACAGGGGTACCCTCCACCTACGAGCAGTACTTC. The whole variable domain, remainder taken from reference TRBV28 and TRBJ2-7, is DVKVTQSSRYLVKRTGEKVFLECVQDMDHENMFWYRQDPGLGLRLIYFSYDVKMKEKGDIPEGYSVSREKKERFSLILESASTNQTSMYLCASRTTGVPSTYEQYFGPGTRLTVT.

The rearrangement links TRBV19 to TRBJ2-7; TRBD1 aligns across 9 bases. Germline CDR1 reads LNHDA; CDR2 reads SQIVND (reference sequence). Germline trimming cut 5 bases from V and 1 base from J; bases unmatched to any gene: 6. The CDR3 has 15 residues. CDR3 region: CASSPADRGSYEQYF. In DNA form, the CDR3 reads TGTGCCAGTAGTCCAGCGGACAGGGGATCCTACGAGCAGTACTTC.

The chain has TRBV11-2 and TRBJ2-5; 11 nucleotides agree with TRBD2. Trimming took 2 bases from V and 5 from J; bases not matched to a gene: 10. CDR1 SGHAT and CDR2 FQNNGV come from the germline V gene. The CDR3 is 17 residues long. The CDR3 coding sequence is TGTGCCAGCAGCTTAACGAGACTAGCGGGATTAGGGGAGACCCAGTACTTC. Translating gives CASSLTRLAGLGETQYF.

The gene calls are TRBV25-1 and TRBJ2-1; perhaps TRBD1 as D (6 bases). This CDR3 has 12 amino acids. Trimming took off 1 base at V and 11 bases at J, with 9 bases between the two ends. Germline-derived CDR1 and CDR2 are MGHDK and SYGVNS. The CDR3 region is CASSEFGQQQFF. CDR3 nucleotide sequence: TGTGCCAGCAGTGAATTTGGACAGCAGCAGTTCTTC.

The gene calls are TRBV4-3 and TRBJ2-4; no definite D call. CDR3 length: 15 residues. Germline assignment: CDR1 LGHNA and CDR2 YSLEER. Trimming removed 0 bases from V and 1 base from J, with 7 bases in between. CDR3 residues: CASSQEIRAKNIQYF. The CDR3 DNA reads TGCGCCAGCAGCCAAGAGATTCGGGCCAAAAACATTCAGTACTTC.

This chain uses TRBV2 with TRBJ2-7; no reliable D call. The V end lost 5 bases, the J end lost 0 bases, and 5 bases lay between the germline ends. The germline gives CDR1 SNHLY, CDR2 FYNNEI. The CDR3 loop spans 12 amino acids. The CDR3 sequence: CASSYSSYEQYF. The CDR3 region has the DNA TGTGCCAGCAGTTATAGCTCCTACGAGCAGTACTTC. Full variable domain (outside the CDR3, taken from reference TRBV2 and TRBJ2-7): EPEVTQTPSHQVTQMGQEVILRCVPISNHLYFYWYRQILGQKVEFLVSFYNNEISEKSEIFDDQFSVERPDGSNFTLKIRSTKLEDSAMYFCASSYSSYEQYFGPGTRLTVT.